This TCR beta chain was captured in a study of CD8+CD57+ T cells in acquired aplastic anemia. TCR beta VDJ and CDR3 were profiled, and genomic DNA was the template. In TCRdb, the reads were re-called with MiXCR into one record per CDR3 protein. The sample records over 150,000 distinct CDR3 sequences, about three fifths being singletons. Selection for sequencing was limited to patients who had shown CD8+CD57+ cell expansion by flow cytometry. V dropped 6 bases and J dropped 9 bases, with 14 bases sitting between them. The CDR3 is 11 residues long. The germline CDR1 and CDR2 sequences are SQVTM and ANQGSEA.

The chain links TRBV29-1 to TRBJ2-5, with TRBD2 as a possible D gene (6 bases). This clonotype was sampled from a human donor with aplastic anemia. Sequencing was done on a sample of sorted CD4+, CD8+, or CD8+CD57+ T cells (not recorded which) from PBMCs. CDR3 protein: CSVGGLASQYF. Here the CDR3 DNA reads TGCAGCGTGGGTGGGCTAGCGTCCCAGTACTTC. The variable domain in full, completed from reference TRBV29-1 and TRBJ2-5, reads SAVISQKPSRDICQRGTSLTIQCQVDSQVTMMFWYRQQPGQSLTLIATANQGSEATYESGFVIDKFPISRPNLTFSTLTVSNMSPEDSSIYLCSVGGLASQYFGPGTRLLVL.